This passage covers 12 T cell receptor beta chains from one sample sequenced in a study of T cell repertoires in cytomegalovirus infection. Their target antigens are unknown. TCRdb reprocessed the reads with MiXCR, giving one entry per CDR3 protein. The data hold some 700,000 distinct CDR3 sequences, with approximately 33% observed a single time. The material sequenced was cultured PBMCs, taken from culture after CMV antigen stimulation. These receptors were taken from a human donor in good health (CMV status not recorded). Some clones in this sample may be carry-over from other donors' samples.

The chain employs TRBV10-3 and TRBJ2-1; tentatively, D is TRBD2 (5 bases). V lost 8 bases and J lost 8, with 19 bases in between. CDR1 ENHRY and CDR2 SYGVKD come from the germline V gene. This CDR3 has 14 amino acids. The CDR3 region is CAISTGINDHEQFF. As DNA, the CDR3 is TGTGCCATCTCAACGGGGATTAACGACCATGAGCAGTTCTTC.

V usage is TRBV5-1 and J usage is TRBJ2-3; maybe TRBD1 (6 bases). The CDR3 runs to 14 residues. V was trimmed by 2 bases and J by 4 bases, leaving 11 bases between them. CDR1 and CDR2 (germline): SGHRS, YFSETQ. This CDR3 reads CASSFGTLPDTQYF. CDR3 bases: TGCGCCAGCAGCTTTGGGACACTCCCAGATACGCAGTATTTT.

This clonotype has more than one count but fewer than ten. This chain uses TRBV20-1 with TRBJ2-1; 7 bases agree with TRBD1. The germline CDR1 and CDR2 sequences are DFQATT and SNEGSKA (reference sequence). The CDR3 extends over 13 amino acids. The ends lost 5 bases at V and 2 bases at J; junction bases unmatched: 3. The CDR3 bases are TGCAGTGCTGGCCAGGGGGCCTACAATGAGCAGTTCTTC. Translated, it gives CSAGQGAYNEQFF.

V gene TRBV20-1 combines with J gene TRBJ2-7; D unclear. The CDR3 is made up of 13 amino acids. V lost 5 bases and J lost 2, with 13 bases in between. Germline values: CDR1 DFQATT, CDR2 SNEGSKA (reference sequence). The CDR3 region is CSARVKGTYEQYF. DNA of the CDR3: TGCAGTGCTCGGGTGAAAGGGACCTACGAGCAGTACTTC.

This clonotype has a handful of counts. For the CDR3, the DNA is TGTGCCAGCAGCTTATTTGGGCTCCCCCCTTTGGGCTCTGGGGCCAACGTCCTGACTTTC. Its translation: CASSLFGLPPLGSGANVLTF. J is TRBJ2-6 and V is TRBV7-9, with D uncertain. The germline gives CDR1 SEHNR, CDR2 FQNEAQ (reference sequence). This CDR3 region has 20 residues. V shed 2 bases and J shed 0 bases, with 20 bases lying between them.

This clonotype was counted only a few times. The CDR3 sequence: CASSPLSGAGETQYF. CDR3 in DNA: TGTGCCAGCAGCCCCTTATCGGGAGCGGGAGAGACCCAGTACTTC. The V call is TRBV9, the J call TRBJ2-5, with a tentative D call TRBD2 (6 bases). The CDR3 sequence is 15 residues long. The V and J ends lost 4 bases and 4 bases respectively, with 17 bases between them. The V gene's germline CDR1 is SGDLS and CDR2 YYNGEE.

The chain uses TRBV12-3 or TRBV12-4 and TRBJ1-1; D is ambiguous. Trimming pared 6 bases from V and 3 bases from J, leaving 14 bases between. There are 14 residues in the CDR3. The DNA for the CDR3 is TGTGCCAGCAGGTCGACGCAGGTAGACACTGAAGCTTTCTTT. Protein product: CASRSTQVDTEAFF.

The chain employs TRBV12-3 or TRBV12-4 and TRBJ2-3; 7 positions agree with TRBD2. Trimming removed 8 bases from V and 8 bases from J; junction bases left unmatched: 10. This CDR3 comprises 13 residues. The CDR3 DNA is TGTGCCAGCTCCGGCGGGAGCGTTGGTACGCAGTATTTT. Protein sequence: CASSGGSVGTQYF.

There are a few counts of this clonotype. The rearrangement links TRBV3-1 to TRBJ2-7; D is unclear. V was trimmed by 0 bases and J by 6 bases, leaving 6 bases between them. This CDR3 has 12 amino acids. Germline V gene data show CDR1 as LGHDT and CDR2 as YNNKEL (reference sequence). CDR3 loop: CASSQEAREQYF. The CDR3 DNA follows: TGTGCCAGCAGCCAAGAGGCCCGCGAGCAGTACTTC.

The chain carries TRBV5-5 and TRBJ2-7; tentatively, D is TRBD1 (5 bases). Trimming left V 4 bases short and J 2 bases short, with 13 bases between. This CDR3 region has 14 residues. Germline CDR1 is SGHKS and CDR2 is YYEKEE (reference sequence). DNA of the CDR3: TGTGCCAGCAGCCCCCGGTGGACAACCTACGAGCAGTACTTC. This translates into CASSPRWTTYEQYF.

The V call is TRBV7-2, the J call TRBJ2-7; 8 bases are shared with TRBD2. V shed 2 bases and J 6 bases; nucleotides not matched to a gene: 12. In germline, CDR1 is SGHTA, CDR2 FQGNSA. The CDR3 spans 16 residues. CDR3 residues: CASSLMPGGVGVEQYF. The CDR3 DNA reads TGTGCCAGCAGCTTAATGCCCGGGGGGGTAGGGGTCGAGCAGTACTTC.

This clonotype occurred a few times. This chain joins TRBV7-6 and TRBJ1-2; D not resolved. V lost 4 bases and J 7 bases, leaving 16 bases between the germline ends. This CDR3 spans 14 amino acids. CDR1 is SGHVS and CDR2 is FNYEAQ in the germline V gene. The CDR3 DNA reads as TGTGCCAGCAGCTCCCAGACCCTCTCGTCTGGCTACACCTTC. Its protein product is CASSSQTLSSGYTF. Combining the CDR3 with reference TRBV7-6 and TRBJ1-2 gives the whole variable domain GAGVSQSPRYKVTKRGQDVALRCDPISGHVSLYWYRQALGQGPEFLTYFNYEAQQDKSGLPNDRFSAERPEGSISTLTIQRTEQRDSAMYRCASSSQTLSSGYTFGSGTRLTVV.